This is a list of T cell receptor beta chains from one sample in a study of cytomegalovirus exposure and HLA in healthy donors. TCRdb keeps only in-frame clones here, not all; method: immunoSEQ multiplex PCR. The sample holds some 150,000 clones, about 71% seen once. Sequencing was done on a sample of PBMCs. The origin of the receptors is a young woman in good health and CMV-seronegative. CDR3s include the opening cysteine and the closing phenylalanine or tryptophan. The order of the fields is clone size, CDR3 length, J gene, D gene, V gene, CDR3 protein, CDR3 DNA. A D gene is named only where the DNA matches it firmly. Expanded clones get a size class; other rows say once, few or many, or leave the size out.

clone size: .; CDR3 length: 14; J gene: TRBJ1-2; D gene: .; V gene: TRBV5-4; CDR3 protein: CASSLAGAGYGYTF; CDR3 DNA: TGTGCCAGCAGCTTAGCAGGGGCGGGCTATGGCTACACCTTC
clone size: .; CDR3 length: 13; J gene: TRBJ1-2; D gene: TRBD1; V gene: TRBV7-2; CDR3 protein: CASSFLTGDISTF; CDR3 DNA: TGTGCCAGCAGCTTCCTGACAGGGGATATTAGCACCTTC
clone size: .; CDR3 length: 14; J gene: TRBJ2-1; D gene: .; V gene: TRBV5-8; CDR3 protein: CASSLYVRDNEQFF; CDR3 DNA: TGTGCCAGCAGCTTGTATGTTCGGGACAATGAGCAGTTCTTC
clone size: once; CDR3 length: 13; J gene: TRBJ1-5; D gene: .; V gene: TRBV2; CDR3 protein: CASRGGAGQPQHF; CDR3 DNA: TGTGCCAGCAGAGGGGGGGCGGGCCAGCCCCAGCATTTT
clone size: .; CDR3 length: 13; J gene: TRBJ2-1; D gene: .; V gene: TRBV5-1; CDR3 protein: CASSLTSTTEQFF; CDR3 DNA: TGCGCCAGCAGCCTGACTAGTACAACTGAGCAGTTCTTC
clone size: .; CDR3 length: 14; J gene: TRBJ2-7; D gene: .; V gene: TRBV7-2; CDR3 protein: CASRGGRSPLEQYF; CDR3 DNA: TGTGCCAGCAGGGGTGGGCGTTCCCCGCTCGAGCAGTACTTC
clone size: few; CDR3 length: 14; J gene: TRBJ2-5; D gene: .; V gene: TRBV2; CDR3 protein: CASSEGLRTETQYF; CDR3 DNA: TGTGCCAGCAGTGAGGGCCTGAGAACGGAGACCCAGTACTTC
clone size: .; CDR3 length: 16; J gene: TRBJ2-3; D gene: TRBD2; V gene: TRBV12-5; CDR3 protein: CASGWVAGGLTDTQYF; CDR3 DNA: TGTGCTAGTGGTTGGGTAGCGGGGGGACTCACAGATACGCAGTATTTT
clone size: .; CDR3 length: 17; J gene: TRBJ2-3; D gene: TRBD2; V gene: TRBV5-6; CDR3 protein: CASSLVVLADITDTQYF; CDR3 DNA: TGTGCCAGCAGCTTGGTAGTTCTAGCGGATATCACAGATACGCAGTATTTT
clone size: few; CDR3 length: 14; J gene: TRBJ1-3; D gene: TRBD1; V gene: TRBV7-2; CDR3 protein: CASNQGAGGNTIYF; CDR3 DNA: TGTGCCAGCAACCAGGGGGCTGGTGGAAACACCATATATTTT
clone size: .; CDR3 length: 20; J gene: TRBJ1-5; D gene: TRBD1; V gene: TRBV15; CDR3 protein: CATSRAAPDRGLYSNQPQHF; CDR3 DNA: TGTGCCACCAGCAGAGCCGCCCCGGACAGGGGACTCTATAGCAATCAGCCCCAGCATTTT
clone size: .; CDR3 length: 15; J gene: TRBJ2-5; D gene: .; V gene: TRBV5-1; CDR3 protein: CASSLGKLGEETQYF; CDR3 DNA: TGCGCCAGCAGCTTGGGTAAATTAGGGGAAGAGACCCAGTACTTC
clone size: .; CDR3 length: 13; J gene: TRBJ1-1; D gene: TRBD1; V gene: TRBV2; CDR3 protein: CVSRTGGWTEAFF; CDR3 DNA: TGTGTCAGCAGAACAGGGGGATGGACTGAAGCTTTCTTT
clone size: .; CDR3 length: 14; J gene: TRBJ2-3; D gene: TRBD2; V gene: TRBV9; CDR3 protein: CASSVSGSTDTQYF; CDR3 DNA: TGTGCCAGCAGCGTTAGCGGGAGTACAGATACGCAGTATTTT
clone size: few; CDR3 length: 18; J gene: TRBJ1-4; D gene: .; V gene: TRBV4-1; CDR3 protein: CASSPAPPGVGTNEKLFF; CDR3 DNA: TGCGCCAGCAGCCCAGCCCCGCCCGGTGTGGGCACTAATGAAAAACTGTTTTTT
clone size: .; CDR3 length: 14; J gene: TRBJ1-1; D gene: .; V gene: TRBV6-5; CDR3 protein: CASAREGLNTEAFF; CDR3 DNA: TGTGCCAGCGCCCGGGAAGGATTGAACACTGAAGCTTTCTTT
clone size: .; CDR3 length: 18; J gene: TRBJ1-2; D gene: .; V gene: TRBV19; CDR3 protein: CASSIDRGSIVHPFGYTF; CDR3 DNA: TGTGCCAGTAGTATAGATCGAGGGAGTATCGTCCATCCATTTGGCTACACCTTC
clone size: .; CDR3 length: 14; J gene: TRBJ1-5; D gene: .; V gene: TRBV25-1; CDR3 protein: CASSDGGRGQPQHF; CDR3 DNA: TGTGCCAGCAGCGATGGGGGGAGGGGTCAGCCCCAGCATTTT
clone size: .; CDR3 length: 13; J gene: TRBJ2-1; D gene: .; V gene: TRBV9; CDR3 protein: CASSASGADEQFF; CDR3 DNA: TGTGCCAGCAGCGCATCGGGAGCGGATGAGCAGTTCTTC
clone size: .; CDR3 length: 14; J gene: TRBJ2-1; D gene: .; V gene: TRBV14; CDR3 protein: CASSLTDMYNEQFF; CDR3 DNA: TGTGCCAGCAGTCTAACTGACATGTACAATGAGCAGTTCTTC
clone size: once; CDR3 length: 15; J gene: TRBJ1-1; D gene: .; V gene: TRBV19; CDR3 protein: CASSMGPLMNTEAFF; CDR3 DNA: TGTGCCAGTAGTATGGGCCCGCTAATGAACACTGAAGCTTTCTTT
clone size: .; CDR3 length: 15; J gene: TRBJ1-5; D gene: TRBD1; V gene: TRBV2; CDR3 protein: CASSVQGVSNQPQHF; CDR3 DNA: TGTGCCAGCAGTGTTCAGGGGGTGAGCAATCAGCCCCAGCATTTT
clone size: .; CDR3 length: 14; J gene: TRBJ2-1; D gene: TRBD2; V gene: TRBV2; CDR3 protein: CASSGGGSGNEQFF; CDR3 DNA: TGTGCCAGCAGTGGGGGGGGTAGCGGGAATGAGCAGTTCTTC
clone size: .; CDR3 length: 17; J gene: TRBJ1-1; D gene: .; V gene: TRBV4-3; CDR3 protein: CASSQDVRGIGNTEAFF; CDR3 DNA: TGCGCCAGCAGCCAAGATGTAAGAGGGATCGGGAACACTGAAGCTTTCTTT
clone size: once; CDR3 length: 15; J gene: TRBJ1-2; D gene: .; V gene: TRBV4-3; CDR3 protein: CASSQDTRQSYGYTF; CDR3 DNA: TGCGCCAGCAGCCAAGATACGAGACAGTCCTATGGCTACACCTTC
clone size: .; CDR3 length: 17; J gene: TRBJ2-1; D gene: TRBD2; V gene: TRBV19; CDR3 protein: CASSNHLADFTYNEQFF; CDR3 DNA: TGTGCCAGTAGTAACCATCTAGCGGACTTCACCTACAATGAGCAGTTCTTC
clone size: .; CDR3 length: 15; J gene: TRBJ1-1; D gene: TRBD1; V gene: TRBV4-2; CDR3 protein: CASSQFVTGDFEAFF; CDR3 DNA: TGTGCCAGCAGCCAATTTGTGACAGGGGATTTTGAAGCTTTCTTT
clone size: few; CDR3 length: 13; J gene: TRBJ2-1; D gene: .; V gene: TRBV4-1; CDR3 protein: CASSRSTSNEQFF; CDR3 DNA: TGCGCCAGCAGCCGGTCGACTTCGAATGAGCAGTTCTTC
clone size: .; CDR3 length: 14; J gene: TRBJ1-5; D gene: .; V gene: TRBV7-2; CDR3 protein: CASSLVPNNQPQHF; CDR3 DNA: TGTGCCAGCAGCTTAGTCCCCAACAATCAGCCCCAGCATTTT
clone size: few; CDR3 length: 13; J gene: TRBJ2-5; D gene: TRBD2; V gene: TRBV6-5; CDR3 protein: CASSLAGVETQYF; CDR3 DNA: TGTGCCAGCAGTTTAGCGGGAGTGGAGACCCAGTACTTC
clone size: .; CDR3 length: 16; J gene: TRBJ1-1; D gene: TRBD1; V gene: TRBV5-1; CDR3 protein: CASSPFIGQGNTEAFF; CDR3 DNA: TGCGCCAGCAGCCCTTTCATCGGACAGGGCAACACTGAAGCTTTCTTT
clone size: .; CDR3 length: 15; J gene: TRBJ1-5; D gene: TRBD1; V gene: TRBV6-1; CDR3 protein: CASSVGQGGIQPQHF; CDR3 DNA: TGTGCCAGCAGTGTGGGACAGGGCGGAATTCAGCCCCAGCATTTT
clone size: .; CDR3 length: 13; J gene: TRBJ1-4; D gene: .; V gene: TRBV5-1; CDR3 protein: CASSLSSNEKLFF; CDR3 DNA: TGCGCCAGCAGCTTGTCCAGTAATGAAAAACTGTTTTTT
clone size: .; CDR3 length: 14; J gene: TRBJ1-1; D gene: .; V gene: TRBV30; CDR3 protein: CAWSPVIMNTEAFF; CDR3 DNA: TGTGCCTGGAGTCCGGTGATCATGAACACTGAAGCTTTCTTT